This TCR beta chain was captured by sequencing in a study of T cell responses to AZD1222 COVID-19 vaccine. A remark on this clone: Its antigen is undetermined.

The method was immunoSEQ multiplex PCR; TCRdb's version includes in-frame clones alone and lacks a portion of them. The repertoire holds 160,000 or so clones, 85% to 95% seen once, with roughly 1.6% in the top ten. Study-level findings and limits: Per reports, nearly half of all spike-specific TCRs target regions that are unmutated in variants. The study found Spike-specific TCR breadth and depth rose after two AZD1222 doses.

The ends were cut back, 6 bases at V and 8 bases at J, with 20 bases in the middle. The CDR3 is 15 amino acids. CDR1 MNHNS and CDR2 SASEGT come from the germline V gene. Sequencing used peripheral blood, obtained 28 days after the second AZD1222 dose. This sequence joins TRBV6-1 and TRBJ2-1, with D possibly called TRBD1 or TRBD2 (5 bases each). The sequence was obtained from an adult who received the AZD1222 COVID-19 vaccine. CDR3 DNA sequence: TGTGCCAGCAGGCCCCTCGGGGCTAGTTTCCATGAGCAGTTCTTC. It specifies CASRPLGASFHEQFF.